The clone carrying this TCR beta chain occurred a few times. The data were taken from a study of blood T cell repertoires in COVID-19. Study background: In each case, the material was cDNA or gDNA derived from T cells, B-cell-depleted T cells, or PBMCs.

Germline V lookup: CDR1 SQVTM, CDR2 ANQGSEA. V shed 5 bases, J shed 4 bases, and the junction held 4 bases outside the gene matches. The CDR3 runs to 12 residues. In terms of age and location, participants ranged from roughly 18 to 100 years and lived in about 25 US areas. The method was immunoSEQ multiplex PCR; TCRdb's version includes in-frame clones alone and lacks a portion of them. The repertoire includes about 190,000 clones, about 81% of them detected once, and 3.2% sits in the top ten. The V and J genes are TRBV29-1 and TRBJ2-7; TRBD1 agrees at 8 bases. This clonotype was obtained from a woman aged 25 to 45 who had recovered from COVID-19. The sequenced sample was PBMCs or T cells enriched from blood (not recorded which). CDR3 residues: CSVSRGLYEQYF. The CDR3 DNA reads TGCAGCGTTTCCAGGGGGCTTTACGAGCAGTACTTC.